The TCR beta chain under discussion was sequenced for a study of OX40 agonist ivuxolimab in advanced cancers. This clone has just a few counts. Generated by immunoSEQ multiplex PCR, the TCRdb table keeps only in-frame clones and is missing some. The repertoire includes 100,000 to 150,000 clones, just over 90% of them detected once, and approximately 0.99% sits in the top ten. This CDR3 has 15 amino acids. V was pared by 6 bases and J by 7 bases, with 14 bases of the junction left unmatched. Germline V gives CDR1 MDHEN, CDR2 SYDVKM. This chain joins TRBV28 and TRBJ1-1; 7 bases align to TRBD1. The sample was CD4+ or CD8+ T cells sorted from blood, taken in a trial of the OX40 agonist ivuxolimab. The sequence derives from an adult with an advanced solid tumor such as melanoma, head and neck, liver or kidney cancer. The CDR3 coding sequence is TGTGCCAGCAGCCGACAACTCAGGGGGACGGATGAAGCTTTCTTT. Protein sequence: CASSRQLRGTDEAFF.